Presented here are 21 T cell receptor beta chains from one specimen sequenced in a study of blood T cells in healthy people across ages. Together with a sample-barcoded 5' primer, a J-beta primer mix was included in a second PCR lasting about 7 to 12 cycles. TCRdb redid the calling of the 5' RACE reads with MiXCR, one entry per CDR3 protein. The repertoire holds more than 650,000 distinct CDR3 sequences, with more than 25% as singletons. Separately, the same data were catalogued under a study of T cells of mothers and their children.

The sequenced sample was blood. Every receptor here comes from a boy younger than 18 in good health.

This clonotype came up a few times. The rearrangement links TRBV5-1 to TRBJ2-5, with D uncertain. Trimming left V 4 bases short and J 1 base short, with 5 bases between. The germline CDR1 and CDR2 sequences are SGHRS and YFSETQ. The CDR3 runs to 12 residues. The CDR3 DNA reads TGCGCCAGCAGCGCCATCCAAGAGACCCAGTACTTC. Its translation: CASSAIQETQYF.

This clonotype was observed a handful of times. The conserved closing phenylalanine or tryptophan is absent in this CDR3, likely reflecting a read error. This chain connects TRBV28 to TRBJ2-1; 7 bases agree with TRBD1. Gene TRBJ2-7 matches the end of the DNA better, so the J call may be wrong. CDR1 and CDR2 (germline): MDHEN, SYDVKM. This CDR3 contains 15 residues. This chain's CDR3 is CASSFRQGATYEQYS. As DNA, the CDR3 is TGTGCCAGCAGTTTTAGACAGGGAGCAACCTACGAGCAGTACTCC.

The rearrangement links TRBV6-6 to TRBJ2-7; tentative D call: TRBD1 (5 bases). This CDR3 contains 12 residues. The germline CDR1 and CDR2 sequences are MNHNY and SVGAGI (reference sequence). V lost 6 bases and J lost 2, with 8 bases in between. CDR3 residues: CASSTTAYEQYF. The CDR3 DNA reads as TGTGCCAGCAGCACGACAGCCTACGAGCAGTACTTC.

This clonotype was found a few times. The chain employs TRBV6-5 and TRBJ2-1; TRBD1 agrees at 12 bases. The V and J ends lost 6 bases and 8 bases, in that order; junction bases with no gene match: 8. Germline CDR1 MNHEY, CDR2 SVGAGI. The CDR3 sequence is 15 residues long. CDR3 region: CASRGQGALVDEQFF. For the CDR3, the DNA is TGTGCCAGCAGGGGACAGGGGGCCCTTGTAGATGAGCAGTTCTTC.

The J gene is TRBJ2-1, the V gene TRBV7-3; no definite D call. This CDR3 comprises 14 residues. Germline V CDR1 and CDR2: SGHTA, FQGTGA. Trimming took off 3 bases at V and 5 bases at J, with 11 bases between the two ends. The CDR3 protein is CASSFSNTHNEQFF. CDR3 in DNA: TGTGCCAGCAGCTTCAGCAACACCCACAATGAGCAGTTCTTC.

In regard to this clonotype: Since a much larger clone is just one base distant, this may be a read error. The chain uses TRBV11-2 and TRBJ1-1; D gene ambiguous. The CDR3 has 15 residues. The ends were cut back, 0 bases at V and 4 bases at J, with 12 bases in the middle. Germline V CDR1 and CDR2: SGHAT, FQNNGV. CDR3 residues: CASSLEWGMTTEAFF. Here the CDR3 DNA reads TGTGCCAGCAGCTTAGAATGGGGAATGACCACTGAAGCTTTCTTT.

The CDR3 here is CASSSALGGVARGYTF. The CDR3 region has the DNA TGTGCCAGCAGCTCAGCCCTCGGGGGAGTGGCGCGTGGCTACACCTTC. This chain connects TRBV9 to TRBJ1-2, with a possible D match to TRBD1 (5 bases). Trimming removed 4 bases at V and 7 bases at J, with 23 bases between. The germline gives CDR1 SGDLS, CDR2 YYNGEE. The CDR3 runs to 16 residues.

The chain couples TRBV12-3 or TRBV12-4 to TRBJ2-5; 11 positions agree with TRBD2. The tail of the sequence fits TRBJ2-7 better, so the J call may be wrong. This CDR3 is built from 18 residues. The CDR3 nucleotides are TGTGCCAGCAGTTTCCGTACTAGCGGGGGCCCACTACTCTACGAGCAGTACTTC. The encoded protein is CASSFRTSGGPLLYEQYF.

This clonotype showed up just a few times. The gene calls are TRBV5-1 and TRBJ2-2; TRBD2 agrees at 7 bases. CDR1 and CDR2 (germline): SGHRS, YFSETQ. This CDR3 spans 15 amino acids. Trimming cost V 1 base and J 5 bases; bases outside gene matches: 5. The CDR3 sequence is CASSLPSGGTGELFF. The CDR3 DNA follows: TGCGCCAGCAGCTTGCCCTCGGGGGGAACCGGGGAGCTGTTTTTT.

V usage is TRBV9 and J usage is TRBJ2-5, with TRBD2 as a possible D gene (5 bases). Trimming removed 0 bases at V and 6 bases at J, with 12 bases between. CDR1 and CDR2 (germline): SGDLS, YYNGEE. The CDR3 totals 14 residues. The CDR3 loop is CASSVEGGSKTQYF. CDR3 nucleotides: TGTGCCAGCAGCGTAGAGGGCGGGTCGAAGACCCAGTACTTC.

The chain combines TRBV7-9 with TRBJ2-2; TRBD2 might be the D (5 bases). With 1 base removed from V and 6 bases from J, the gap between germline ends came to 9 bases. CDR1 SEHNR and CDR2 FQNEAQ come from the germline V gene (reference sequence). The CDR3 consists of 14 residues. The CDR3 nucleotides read TGTGCCAGCAGCTTAGGGGCTAGCCCCGGGGAGCTGTTTTTT. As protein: CASSLGASPGELFF.

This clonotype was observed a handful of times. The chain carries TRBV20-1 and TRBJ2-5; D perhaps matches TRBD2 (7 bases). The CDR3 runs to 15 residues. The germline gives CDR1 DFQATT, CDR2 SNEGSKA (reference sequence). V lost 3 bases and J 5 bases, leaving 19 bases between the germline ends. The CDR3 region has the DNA TGCAGTGCTAGGGGTCGAGGGGGGGCCGGGGAGACCCAGTACTTC. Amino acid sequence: CSARGRGGAGETQYF.

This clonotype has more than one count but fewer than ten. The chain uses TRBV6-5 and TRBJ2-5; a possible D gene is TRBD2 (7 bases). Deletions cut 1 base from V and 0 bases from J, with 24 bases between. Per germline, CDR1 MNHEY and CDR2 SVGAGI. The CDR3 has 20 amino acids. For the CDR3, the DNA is TGTGCCAGCAGTTACTTACCCCCGGGGGGCCCCGGGCCTTACCAAGAGACCCAGTACTTC. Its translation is CASSYLPPGGPGPYQETQYF.

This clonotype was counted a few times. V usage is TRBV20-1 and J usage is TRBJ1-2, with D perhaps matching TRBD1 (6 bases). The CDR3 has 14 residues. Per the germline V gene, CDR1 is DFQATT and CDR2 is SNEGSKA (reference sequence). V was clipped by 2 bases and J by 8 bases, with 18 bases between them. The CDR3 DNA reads TGCAGTGCTAGAACATCTGGGGGGCCCGGGGGCTACACCTTC. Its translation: CSARTSGGPGGYTF.

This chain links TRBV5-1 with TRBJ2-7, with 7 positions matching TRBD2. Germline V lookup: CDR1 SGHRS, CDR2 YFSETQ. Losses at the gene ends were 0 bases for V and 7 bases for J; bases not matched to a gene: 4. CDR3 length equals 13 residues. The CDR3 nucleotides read TGCGCCAGCAGCTTGGATCCGGGAGGTGAGCAGTACTTC. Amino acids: CASSLDPGGEQYF. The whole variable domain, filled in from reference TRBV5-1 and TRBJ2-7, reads KAGVTQTPRYLIKTRGQQVTLSCSPISGHRSVSWYQQTPGQGLQFLFEYFSETQRNKGNFPGRFSGRQFSNSRSEMNVSTLELGDSALYLCASSLDPGGEQYFGPGTRLTVT.

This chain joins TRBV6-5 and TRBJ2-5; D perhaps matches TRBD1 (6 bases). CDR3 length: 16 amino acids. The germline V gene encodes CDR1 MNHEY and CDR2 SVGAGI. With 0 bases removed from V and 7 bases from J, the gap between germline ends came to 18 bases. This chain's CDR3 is CASSYSSRDRRGTQYF. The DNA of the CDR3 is TGTGCCAGCAGTTACTCATCCCGCGACAGGCGAGGGACCCAGTACTTC.

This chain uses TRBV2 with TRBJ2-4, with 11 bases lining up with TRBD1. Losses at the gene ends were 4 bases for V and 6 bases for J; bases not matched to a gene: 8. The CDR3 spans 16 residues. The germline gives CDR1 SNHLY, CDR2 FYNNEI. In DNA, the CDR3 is TGTGCCAGCAGTGGGGGCCGGGACAGGGGGTTAAACATTCAGTACTTC. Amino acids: CASSGGRDRGLNIQYF.

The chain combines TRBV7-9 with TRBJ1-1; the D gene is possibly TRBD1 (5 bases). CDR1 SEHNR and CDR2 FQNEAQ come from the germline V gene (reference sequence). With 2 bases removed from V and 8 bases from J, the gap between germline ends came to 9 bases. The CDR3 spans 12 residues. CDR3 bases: TGTGCCAGCAGCTTATCGACAGAAGAAGCTTTCTTT. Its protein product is CASSLSTEEAFF.

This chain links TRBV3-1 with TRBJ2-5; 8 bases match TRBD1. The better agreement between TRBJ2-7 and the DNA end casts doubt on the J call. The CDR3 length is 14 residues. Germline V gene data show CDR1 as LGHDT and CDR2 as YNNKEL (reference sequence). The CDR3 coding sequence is TGTGCCAGCAGCTCACAGGGGGAAGCTTACGAGCAGTACTTC. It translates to CASSSQGEAYEQYF.

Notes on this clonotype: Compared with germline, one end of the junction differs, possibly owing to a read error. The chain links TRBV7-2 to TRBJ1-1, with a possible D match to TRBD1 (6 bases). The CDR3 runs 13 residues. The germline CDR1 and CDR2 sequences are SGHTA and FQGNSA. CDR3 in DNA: TGTGCCAGCAGTTTGGACAGCAACACTGGAGCTTTCTTT. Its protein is CASSLDSNTGAFF.

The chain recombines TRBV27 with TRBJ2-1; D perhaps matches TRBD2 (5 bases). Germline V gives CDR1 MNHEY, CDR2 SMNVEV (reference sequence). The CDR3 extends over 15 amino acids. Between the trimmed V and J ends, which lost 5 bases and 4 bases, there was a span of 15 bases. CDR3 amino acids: CASSRGGLLYNEQFF. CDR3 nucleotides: TGTGCCAGCAGTCGGGGTGGCCTCCTGTACAATGAGCAGTTCTTC.